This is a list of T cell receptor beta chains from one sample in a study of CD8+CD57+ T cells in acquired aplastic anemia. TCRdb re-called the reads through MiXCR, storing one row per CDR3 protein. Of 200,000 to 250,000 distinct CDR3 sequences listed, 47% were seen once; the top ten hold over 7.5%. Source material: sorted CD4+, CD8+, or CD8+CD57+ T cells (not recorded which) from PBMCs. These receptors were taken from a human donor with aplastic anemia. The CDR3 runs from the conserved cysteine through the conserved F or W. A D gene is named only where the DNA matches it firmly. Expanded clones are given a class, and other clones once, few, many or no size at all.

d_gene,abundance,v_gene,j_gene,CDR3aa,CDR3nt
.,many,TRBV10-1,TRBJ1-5,CASSESGVREPQHF,TGCGCCAGCAGTGAGTCCGGAGTCAGGGAGCCCCAGCATTTT
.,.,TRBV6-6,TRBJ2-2,CASSGTGSPQSTNTGELFF,TGTGCCAGCTCAGGAACCGGGTCCCCTCAATCAACGAACACCGGGGAGCTGTTTTTT
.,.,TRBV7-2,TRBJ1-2,CASSYSSTLRYGYTF,TGTGCCAGCAGTTATAGCAGCACTTTAAGATATGGCTACACCTTC
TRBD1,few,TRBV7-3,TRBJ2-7,CASSPGTGESYEQYF,TGTGCCAGCAGCCCCGGGACAGGGGAATCCTACGAGCAGTACTTC
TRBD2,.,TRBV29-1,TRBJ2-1,CSVIGLAGDRDNEQFF,TGCAGCGTTATCGGACTAGCGGGAGATCGCGACAATGAGCAGTTCTTC
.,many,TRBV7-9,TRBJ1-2,CASSGGGTYGYTF,TGTGCCAGCAGCGGTGGGGGGACCTATGGCTACACCTTC
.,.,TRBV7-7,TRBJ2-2,CASSLGRPRTGELFF,TGTGCTAGCAGCTTAGGGAGGCCAAGGACCGGGGAGCTGTTTTTT
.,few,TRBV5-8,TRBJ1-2,CASSLAERLINYGYTF,TGTGCCAGCAGCTTGGCCGAAAGGCTTATTAACTATGGCTACACCTTC
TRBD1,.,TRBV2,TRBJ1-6,CASSRLDREGSPLHF,TGTGCCAGCAGTCGTCTCGACAGGGAAGGTTCACCCCTCCACTTT
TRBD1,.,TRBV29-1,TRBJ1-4,CSVGDRGTNEKLFF,TGCAGCGTTGGTGACAGGGGAACTAATGAAAAACTGTTTTTT
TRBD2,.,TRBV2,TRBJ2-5,CATSDSAGTSFQETQYF,TGTGCCACCAGTGACTCTGCCGGGACTAGCTTCCAAGAGACCCAGTACTTC
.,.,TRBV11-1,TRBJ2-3,CASSQTVRGANPDTQYF,TGTGCCAGCAGCCAAACTGTCCGCGGGGCAAATCCAGATACGCAGTATTTT
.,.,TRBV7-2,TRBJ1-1,CASSFRQRQNTEAFF,TGCGCCAGCAGCTTCAGACAGAGACAGAACACTGAAGCTTTCTTT
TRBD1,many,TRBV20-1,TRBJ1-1,CSATRQGQNTEAFF,TGCAGTGCTACCAGACAGGGGCAGAACACTGAAGCTTTCTTT
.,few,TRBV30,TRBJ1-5,CAWSVRQLINQPQHF,TGTGCCTGGAGTGTACGTCAACTGATCAATCAGCCCCAGCATTTT
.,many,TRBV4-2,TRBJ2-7,CASSQVTGNYEQYF,TGTGCCAGCAGCCAAGTAACCGGAAACTACGAGCAGTACTTC
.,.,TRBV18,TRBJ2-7,CASSSLVGEQYF,TGTGCCAGCTCATCCTTAGTTGGCGAGCAGTACTTC
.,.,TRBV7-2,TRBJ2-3,CASSKGGGMADTQYF,TGTGCCAGCAGTAAAGGGGGGGGGATGGCAGATACGCAGTATTTT
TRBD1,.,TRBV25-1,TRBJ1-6,CASSLSQGENSPLHF,TGTGCCAGCAGTTTATCACAGGGGGAAAATTCGCCCCTCCACTTT
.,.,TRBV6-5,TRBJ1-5,CAISDRATINQPQHF,TGTGCCATCAGTGACCGGGCCACTATAAATCAGCCCCAGCATTTT
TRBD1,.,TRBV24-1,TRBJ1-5,CATSDSTRAGGDWQLQHF,TGTGCCACCAGTGACTCAACTCGTGCAGGGGGAGACTGGCAGCTACAGCATTTT
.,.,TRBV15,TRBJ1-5,CATSPEGDNGQPQHF,TGTGCCACCAGCCCCGAGGGGGACAATGGTCAGCCCCAGCATTTT
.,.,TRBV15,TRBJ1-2,CATSRDTDYGYTF,TGTGCCACCAGCAGAGATACGGACTATGGCTACACCTTC
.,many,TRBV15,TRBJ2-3,CATSSRSDTQYF,TGTGCCACCAGCAGCAGGTCAGATACGCAGTATTTT
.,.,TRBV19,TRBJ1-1,CASSVGRAEAFF,TGTGCCAGTAGTGTAGGGCGGGCTGAAGCTTTCTTT
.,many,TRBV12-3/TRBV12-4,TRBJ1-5,CASSYEEYNNQPQHF,TGTGCCAGCAGTTACGAGGAATACAACAATCAGCCCCAGCATTTT
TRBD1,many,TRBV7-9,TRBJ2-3,CASSPTGSSTDTQYF,TGTGCCAGCAGCCCGACAGGGAGTAGCACAGATACGCAGTATTTT
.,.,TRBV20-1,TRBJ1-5,CSAREARVGNQPQHF,TGCAGTGCTAGAGAGGCCCGAGTAGGCAATCAGCCCCAGCATTTT
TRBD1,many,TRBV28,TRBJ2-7,CASSLGTGQWYEQYF,TGTGCCAGCAGCCTCGGGACAGGACAATGGTACGAGCAGTACTTC
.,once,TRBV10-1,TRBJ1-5,CASRKGNNQPQHF,TGCGCCAGCAGGAAGGGGAACAATCAGCCCCAGCATTTT
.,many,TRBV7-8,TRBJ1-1,CASSLESKGTEAFF,TGTGCCAGCAGCTTAGAATCAAAGGGGACTGAAGCTTTCTTT
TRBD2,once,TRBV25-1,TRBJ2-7,CASSVDSGTTYEQYF,TGTGCCAGCAGTGTGGATAGCGGGACTACCTATGAGCAGTACTTC
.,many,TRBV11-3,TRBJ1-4,CASSYNYRVANEKLFF,TGTGCCAGCAGCTACAACTACAGGGTGGCTAATGAAAAACTGTTTTTT
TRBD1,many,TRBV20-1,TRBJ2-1,CSAPETGIKQFF,TGCAGTGCTCCAGAGACAGGGATAAAGCAGTTCTTC
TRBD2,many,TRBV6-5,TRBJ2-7,CASSYSSGFEQYF,TGTGCCAGCAGTTACTCTAGCGGGTTCGAGCAGTACTTC
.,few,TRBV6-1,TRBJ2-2,CASSYKAAGELFF,TGTGCCAGCAGTTATAAAGCAGCCGGGGAGCTGTTTTTT
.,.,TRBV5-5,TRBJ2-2,CASSSAQGSNTGELFF,TGCGCCAGCAGCTCCGCCCAGGGGTCGAACACCGGGGAGCTGTTTTTT
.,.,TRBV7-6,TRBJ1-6,CASSSQGTNSPLHF,TGTGCCAGCAGCAGCCAGGGCACAAATTCACCCCTCCACTTT
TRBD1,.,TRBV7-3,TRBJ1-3,CASSLSPPTGAGNTIYF,TGTGCCAGTAGCTTAAGCCCCCCCACAGGGGCCGGAAACACCATATATTTT
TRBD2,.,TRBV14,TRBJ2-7,CAGPGGPYEQYF,TGTGCTGGACCGGGGGGGCCCTACGAGCAGTACTTC
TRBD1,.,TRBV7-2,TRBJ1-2,CASSLDTGGESYTF,TGTGCCAGCAGCTTAGACACAGGGGGGGAGAGCTACACCTTC
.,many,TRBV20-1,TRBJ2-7,CSARDVAGPTYEQYF,TGCAGTGCTAGAGACGTAGCAGGGCCCACCTACGAGCAGTACTTC
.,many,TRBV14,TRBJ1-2,CASSQDARGSSGYTF,TGTGCCAGCAGCCAAGATGCTAGGGGCTCGAGTGGCTACACCTTC
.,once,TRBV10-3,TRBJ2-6,CAISEWTDSGANVLTF,TGTGCCATCAGTGAGTGGACAGACTCTGGGGCCAACGTCCTGACTTTC
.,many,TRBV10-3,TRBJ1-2,CAIPQWGEDGGYTF,TGTGCCATCCCTCAGTGGGGGGAGGATGGTGGCTACACCTTC
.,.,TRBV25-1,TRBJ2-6,CASSDLGAGANVLTF,TGTGCCAGCAGTGACCTAGGGGCTGGGGCCAACGTCCTGACTTTC
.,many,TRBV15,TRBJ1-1,CATSRDRDGSTEAFF,TGTGCCACCAGCAGAGATCGGGATGGGAGCACTGAAGCTTTCTTT
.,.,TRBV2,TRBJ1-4,CASRRSTNEKLFF,TGTGCCAGCAGGAGATCAACTAATGAAAAACTGTTTTTT
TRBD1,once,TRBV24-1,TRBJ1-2,CATSDQGQKNYGYTF,TGTGCCACCAGTGATCAGGGACAGAAAAACTATGGCTACACCTTC
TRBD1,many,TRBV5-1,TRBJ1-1,CASSGDRALVNTEAFF,TGCGCCAGCAGCGGCGACAGGGCCCTGGTGAACACTGAAGCTTTCTTT
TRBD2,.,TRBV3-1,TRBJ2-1,CASSQEVAGDFYNEQFF,TGTGCCAGCAGCCAAGAAGTAGCGGGGGACTTCTACAATGAGCAGTTCTTC